The clone carrying this TCR beta chain has just a few counts. Its specificity is not known. The V and J ends lost 4 bases and 7 bases, in that order; junction bases with no gene match: 13. The CDR3 totals 16 residues. Per the germline V gene, CDR1 is SGHRS and CDR2 is YFSETQ. Investigators reverse transcribed all isolated RNA, so they sequenced expressed TCRB transcripts. The repertoire was sequenced with immunoSEQ multiplex PCR; TCRdb's copy has only in-frame clones and lacks some. The data contain 150,000 or so clones, about a tenth of them singletons. The source of the sample is a study of beta chain features in type 1 diabetes. Broader study findings: VDJ junctions from patients with type 1 diabetes contained fewer insertions and more deletions.

The sequence derives from a man aged 18 to 29 in good health. Material: central memory CD4+ T cells from blood. The V and J genes are TRBV5-1 and TRBJ1-4, with 7 bases that match TRBD1. The CDR3 sequence is CASSTTAGTVGEKLFF. CDR3 coding DNA: TGCGCCAGCAGCACTACAGCCGGGACAGTAGGTGAAAAACTGTTTTTT.